A single sample gave rise to the 20 T cell receptor beta chains below, sequenced in a study of T cell repertoires in cytomegalovirus infection. Antigens of these TCRs are unknown. TCRdb processed the reads anew with MiXCR; each CDR3 protein has one entry. The sample yields around 69,000 distinct CDR3 sequences, roughly 20% seen once. The sequenced sample was CD8+ T cells from cultured PBMCs, obtained from culture after CMV antigen stimulation. The receptors were sampled from a human donor in good health (CMV status not recorded). Some clones in this sample may be carry-over from other donors' samples.

This clonotype has just a few counts. V usage is TRBV11-2 and J usage is TRBJ2-7, with 9 bases that match TRBD1. The germline V gene encodes CDR1 SGHAT and CDR2 FQNNGV. The J segment lost 6 bases and the V segment lost 0 bases, leaving 9 bases of the junction unmatched. The CDR3 runs 16 residues. The CDR3 DNA is TGTGCCAGCAGCTTAGAATCCGGGACAGGGCACGTCGAGCAGTACTTC. Amino acid sequence: CASSLESGTGHVEQYF.

CDR3 amino acids: CASSLEGSSYNEQFF. The CDR3 bases are TGTGCCAGCAGTCTAGAAGGATCCTCCTACAATGAGCAGTTCTTC. The chain couples TRBV7-8 to TRBJ2-1; unclear D gene. Trimming left V 6 bases short and J 0 bases short, with 12 bases between. The CDR3 length is 15 residues. Germline V CDR1 and CDR2: SGHVS, FQNEAQ.

This clonotype occurred a few times. J is TRBJ2-1 and V is TRBV6-2 or TRBV6-3, with unresolved D. Trimming removed 7 bases at V and 7 bases at J, with 11 bases between. The CDR3 has 12 residues. Germline V gene data show CDR1 as MNHEY and CDR2 as SVGEGT. The CDR3 sequence: CASTAGANEQFF. The CDR3 nucleotides read TGTGCCAGCACCGCTGGTGCAAATGAGCAGTTCTTC.

This clonotype was seen only a few times. V is TRBV6-2 or TRBV6-3 and J is TRBJ2-7, with TRBD1 matching over 9 bases. This CDR3 contains 13 residues. Germline V gene sequence: CDR1 MNHEY, CDR2 SVGEGT. V shed 5 bases and J 7 bases; nucleotides not matched to a gene: 6. CDR3 nucleotides: TGTGCCAGCAGTACTCCGGGACAGGGTGAGCAGTACTTC. Translating it yields CASSTPGQGEQYF.

The V and J genes are TRBV7-2 and TRBJ2-1, with 11 bases matching TRBD2. This CDR3 is built from 15 residues. From germline, CDR1 is SGHTA and CDR2 FQGNSA. Unmatched junction bases numbered 5, after V lost 6 bases and J lost 4 bases. The CDR3 coding sequence is TGTGCCAGCAGGGACCTAGCGGGGGGATACAATGAGCAGTTCTTC. It specifies CASRDLAGGYNEQFF.

Ten or more counts support this clonotype. The rearrangement links TRBV6-6 to TRBJ1-4; D unclear. Germline CDR1 MNHNY, CDR2 SVGAGI (reference sequence). The CDR3 is 16 amino acids. V shed 2 bases and J shed 4 bases, with 14 bases lying between them. CDR3 in amino acids: CASSYPKNGFNEKLFF. CDR3 bases: TGTGCCAGCAGTTACCCGAAAAATGGTTTTAATGAAAAACTGTTTTTT.

This clonotype has only a few counts. The rearrangement links TRBV5-6 to TRBJ2-2; possibly TRBD1 for D (6 bases). Trimming shortened V by 0 bases and J by 4 bases, and 13 bases separated the two germline ends. This CDR3 region has 16 residues. Germline V gene sequence: CDR1 SGHDT, CDR2 YYEEEE. This chain's CDR3 is CASSLANREPTGELFF. CDR3 DNA sequence: TGTGCCAGCAGCTTGGCCAACAGGGAACCCACCGGGGAGCTGTTTTTT. Together with reference TRBV5-6 and TRBJ2-2, the CDR3 gives the full variable domain: DAGVTQSPTHLIKTRGQQVTLRCSPKSGHDTVSWYQQALGQGPQFIFQYYEEEERQRGNFPDRFSGHQFPNYSSELNVNALLLGDSALYLCASSLANREPTGELFFGEGSRLTVL.

This clonotype turned up a few times. The chain uses TRBV11-1 and TRBJ2-2; TRBD1 matches at 7 bases. CDR1 and CDR2 (germline): SGHAT, FQDESV (reference sequence). CDR3 length: 14 amino acids. Trimming cost V 5 bases and J 1 base; bases outside gene matches: 1. CDR3 loop: CASSHRGNTGELFF. The CDR3 bases are TGTGCCAGCAGCCACAGGGGGAACACCGGGGAGCTGTTTTTT.

The CDR3 DNA sequence: TGTGCCAGCAGCCTTCGGACAGGGGGTAACACTGAAGCTTTCTTT. Its translation is CASSLRTGGNTEAFF. The chain carries TRBV7-6 and TRBJ1-1; 10 bases line up with TRBD1. The germline V gene encodes CDR1 SGHVS and CDR2 FNYEAQ. This CDR3 region has 15 residues. Trimming removed 5 bases from V and 2 bases from J; junction bases left unmatched: 5.

The genes are TRBV7-2 and TRBJ2-1, with 11 bases aligning to TRBD2. CDR1 and CDR2 (germline): SGHTA, FQGNSA. The CDR3 spans 16 residues. V lost 1 base, J lost 8 bases, and 7 bases stayed unmatched. The CDR3 protein is CASSLGLAGSKDEQFF. CDR3 nucleotide sequence: TGTGCCAGCAGCTTAGGACTAGCGGGGTCCAAAGATGAGCAGTTCTTC.

The genes are TRBV7-9 and TRBJ2-7, with D perhaps matching TRBD1 or TRBD2 (5 bases each). V lost 2 bases, J lost 5 bases, and 13 bases lay in between. Germline V gene sequence: CDR1 SEHNR, CDR2 FQNEAQ (reference sequence). The length of the CDR3 is 14 residues. This CDR3 reads CASSLNHGANEQYF. The CDR3 DNA sequence: TGTGCCAGCAGCTTAAATCACGGGGCTAACGAGCAGTACTTC.

This chain links TRBV5-1 with TRBJ2-6, with TRBD1 matching 9 bases. V lost 4 bases, J lost 6 bases, and 14 bases stayed unmatched. The CDR3 spans 18 residues. Germline V gives CDR1 SGHRS, CDR2 YFSETQ. CDR3 nucleotides: TGCGCCAGCAGCCCGGGGCGGACAGGGGACCCCCCGGCCAACGTCCTGACTTTC. The encoded protein is CASSPGRTGDPPANVLTF.

This clonotype has more than one count but fewer than ten. V usage is TRBV7-6 and J usage is TRBJ1-5; D unresolved. Germline lookup yields CDR1 SGHVS and CDR2 FNYEAQ. The CDR3 runs 13 residues. V dropped 4 bases and J dropped 3 bases, with 7 bases sitting between them. CDR3 DNA sequence: TGTGCCAGCAGCTCCGGTCTCAATCAGCCCCAGCATTTT. This gives the protein CASSSGLNQPQHF.

This clonotype was counted between two and nine times. The V call is TRBV7-8, the J call TRBJ2-1; 11 nucleotides line up with TRBD2. Germline trimming cut 2 bases from V and 7 bases from J; bases unmatched to any gene: 4. The CDR3 covers 15 residues. Germline loops: CDR1 SGHVS, CDR2 FQNEAQ. CDR3 sequence: CASSLLAGGLNEQFF. CDR3 nucleotide sequence: TGTGCCAGCAGCTTACTAGCGGGGGGCTTGAATGAGCAGTTCTTC. Complete variable domain (other parts from reference TRBV7-8 and TRBJ2-1): GAGVSQSPRYKVAKRGQDVALRCDPISGHVSLFWYQQALGQGPEFLTYFQNEAQLDKSGLPSDRFFAERPEGSVSTLKIQRTQQEDSAVYLCASSLLAGGLNEQFFGPGTRLTVL.

Many counts were recorded for this clonotype. This rearrangement joins TRBV4-1 to TRBJ2-2; no definite D call. Germline-derived CDR1 and CDR2 are MGHRA and YSYEKL. Trimming removed 3 bases at V and 1 base at J, with 9 bases between. The CDR3 runs to 15 residues. CDR3 sequence reads: CASSQIILNTGELFF. CDR3 DNA sequence: TGCGCCAGCAGCCAGATCATATTGAACACCGGGGAGCTGTTTTTT.

This clonotype showed up just a few times. This chain uses TRBV7-8 with TRBJ2-7; TRBD1 might be the D (6 bases). The length of the CDR3 is 16 residues. V was pared by 0 bases and J by 4 bases, with 16 bases between. Germline CDR1 reads SGHVS; CDR2 reads FQNEAQ. CDR3 DNA: TGTGCCAGCAGCTTAGCCCCCCAAGGGGGAACTTACGAGCAGTACTTC. This encodes CASSLAPQGGTYEQYF.

This clonotype was detected once. The rearrangement links TRBV7-2 to TRBJ2-3; weak D call: TRBD2 (5 bases). V shed 1 base and J shed 0 bases, with 8 bases lying between them. This CDR3 has 15 residues. Germline V gene lookup returns CDR1 SGHTA and CDR2 FQGNSA. The CDR3: CASSLGGYSTDTQYF. The CDR3 nucleotides read TGTGCCAGCAGCTTAGGAGGGTATAGCACAGATACGCAGTATTTT.

This clonotype has only a few counts. CDR3 in amino acids: CASSASNEQFF. The CDR3 DNA reads TGTGCCAGCAGCGCCTCAAATGAGCAGTTCTTC. The chain carries TRBV7-8 and TRBJ2-1, with unresolved D. The germline CDR1 and CDR2 sequences are SGHVS and FQNEAQ. This CDR3 has 11 amino acids. V lost 5 bases, J lost 7 bases, and 6 bases lay in between.

This clonotype was detected a few times. The chain links TRBV10-3 to TRBJ2-7; possibly TRBD2 for D (6 bases). CDR3 length equals 17 residues. V was pared by 0 bases and J by 1 base, with 16 bases between. Germline V gives CDR1 ENHRY, CDR2 SYGVKD. In nucleotides, the CDR3 is TGTGCCATCAGTGAGTCGGCGGCGGGAACCTTTTCCTACGAGCAGTACTTC. It translates to CAISESAAGTFSYEQYF.

About this clonotype: Mismatch with germline at one junction end may stem from a read error. The V and J genes are TRBV19 and TRBJ1-6; D gene ambiguous. This CDR3 has 13 residues. Germline loops: CDR1 LNHDA, CDR2 SQIVND (reference sequence). The DNA for the CDR3 is TGTGCCTGTAGTCGGACGAATAATTCACCCCTCCACTTT. Amino acid sequence: CACSRTNNSPLHF.